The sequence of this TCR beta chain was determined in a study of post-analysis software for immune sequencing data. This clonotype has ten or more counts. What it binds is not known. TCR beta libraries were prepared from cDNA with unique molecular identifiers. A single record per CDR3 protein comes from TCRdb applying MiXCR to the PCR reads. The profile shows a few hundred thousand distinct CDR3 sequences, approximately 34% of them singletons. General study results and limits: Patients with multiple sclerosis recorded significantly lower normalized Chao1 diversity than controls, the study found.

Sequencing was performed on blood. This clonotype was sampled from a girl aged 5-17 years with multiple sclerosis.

CDR3 region: CASSLSPTFSTDTQYF. CDR3 bases: TGTGCCAGCAGTTTATCCCCGACTTTTAGCACAGATACGCAGTATTTT. The chain uses TRBV28 and TRBJ2-3; D is ambiguous. There are 16 residues in the CDR3. Trimming removed 1 base from V and 0 bases from J, with 11 bases in between. The V gene's germline CDR1 is MDHEN and CDR2 SYDVKM.